These 13 T cell receptor beta chains originate from one sample sequenced in a study of cytomegalovirus exposure and HLA in healthy donors. A multiplex PCR was run with 60 Vbeta primers and 13 Jbeta primers. Sequencing used immunoSEQ multiplex PCR; TCRdb keeps in-frame clones, though not all of them. Of 100,000 or so clones in the sample, 84% are singletons; the top ten hold about 1.1%. The sequenced material came from PBMCs. The receptors were gathered from a woman aged 18 to 35 in good health and CMV-seronegative.

In its sample, this clone was seen a few times. The J gene is TRBJ2-1, the V gene TRBV4-1; 14 positions agree with TRBD2. V was clipped by 1 base and J by 7 bases; unmatched bases: 3. The CDR3 consists of 16 residues. Germline CDR1 reads MGHRA; CDR2 reads YSYEKL. The CDR3 DNA reads TGCGCCAGCAGCCAAGGGACTAGCGGGAGGAGGAATGAGCAGTTCTTC. Protein sequence: CASSQGTSGRRNEQFF.

The V gene is TRBV28, the J gene TRBJ2-7; 8 nucleotides agree with TRBD1. V dropped 8 bases and J dropped 0; count of bases not matched to a gene: 3. Germline CDR1 reads MDHEN; CDR2 reads SYDVKM. The CDR3 loop spans 13 amino acids. The CDR3 spells CASDRGSSYEQYF. The CDR3 DNA sequence: TGTGCCAGCGACAGGGGTAGCTCCTACGAGCAGTACTTC.

The chain employs TRBV11-2 and TRBJ1-5; 9 nucleotides match TRBD1. CDR3 length: 16 residues. Germline CDR1 and CDR2: SGHAT and FQNNGV. V gave up 5 bases and J gave up 0 bases; unmatched junction bases: 5. The CDR3: CASSPGTGSSNQPQHF. CDR3 sequence (DNA): TGTGCCAGCAGCCCCGGGACAGGGAGTAGCAATCAGCCCCAGCATTTT.

This chain connects TRBV18 to TRBJ2-5, with a weak D call TRBD2 (6 bases). Germline V gene sequence: CDR1 KGHSH, CDR2 LQKENI. CDR3 size: 15 residues. The ends were cut back, 3 bases at V and 2 bases at J, with 13 bases in the middle. CDR3 protein: CASSPGGALQETQYF. CDR3 DNA sequence: TGTGCCAGCTCACCTGGAGGGGCTCTACAAGAGACCCAGTACTTC.

The J gene is TRBJ1-1, the V gene TRBV7-3; TRBD1 aligns across 7 bases. The V gene end was trimmed by 0 bases and the J gene end by 4 bases; junction bases not matched to a gene: 5. This CDR3 region has 15 residues. Germline CDR1 reads SGHTA; CDR2 reads FQGTGA. The CDR3 reads CASSLTGGLGTEAFF. In DNA form, the CDR3 reads TGTGCCAGCAGCTTAACAGGGGGCCTGGGCACTGAAGCTTTCTTT.

This rearrangement joins TRBV2 to TRBJ2-3; 8 bases map to TRBD1. Germline CDR1 is SNHLY and CDR2 is FYNNEI. With 6 bases clipped from V and 1 base from J, the junction kept 6 bases outside the gene matches. The CDR3 length is 15 residues. The CDR3: CASSGQGPGTDTQYF. CDR3 DNA sequence: TGTGCCAGCAGCGGACAGGGCCCTGGCACAGATACGCAGTATTTT.

The chain links TRBV6-5 to TRBJ2-1; D unresolved. The germline V gene has CDR1 MNHEY and CDR2 SVGAGI. The CDR3 totals 13 residues. V lost 2 bases to trimming and J lost 5 bases, with 7 bases between them. CDR3 region: CASSYGLNNEQFF. In DNA, the CDR3 is TGTGCCAGCAGTTACGGGCTGAACAATGAGCAGTTCTTC.

V is TRBV7-9 and J is TRBJ2-5; D is perhaps TRBD1 (5 bases). The CDR3 is made up of 16 amino acids. CDR1 and CDR2 from the germline V gene are SEHNR and FQNEAQ (reference sequence). Trimming shortened V by 2 bases and J by 1 base, and 14 bases separated the two germline ends. CDR3 in DNA: TGTGCCAGCAGCTTAAGGGGATTTGCAGGCCAAGAGACCCAGTACTTC. Its protein is CASSLRGFAGQETQYF.

The chain carries TRBV7-7 and TRBJ2-2; 9 bases map to TRBD1. This CDR3 spans 15 amino acids. Trimming cost V 5 bases and J 3 bases; bases outside gene matches: 4. CDR1 SSHAT and CDR2 FNYEAQ come from the germline V gene (reference sequence). CDR3 residues: CASSMTGGDTGELFF. The CDR3 DNA reads as TGTGCCAGCAGCATGACAGGGGGTGACACCGGGGAGCTGTTTTTT.

This clone has more than one count but fewer than ten. The chain couples TRBV7-2 to TRBJ2-7; D gene uncertain. This CDR3 has 14 residues. V was cut by 2 bases and J by 1 base, with 9 bases left in between. Germline V gene lookup returns CDR1 SGHTA and CDR2 FQGNSA. CDR3 sequence: CASSLSYGSYEQYF. The CDR3 region has the DNA TGTGCCAGCAGCTTAAGCTACGGGTCCTACGAGCAGTACTTC. The full variable domain, in which reference TRBV7-2 and TRBJ2-7 provide the parts outside the CDR3, is GAGVSQSPSNKVTEKGKDVELRCDPISGHTALYWYRQSLGQGLEFLIYFQGNSAPDKSGLPSDRFSAERTGGSVSTLTIQRTQQEDSAVYLCASSLSYGSYEQYFGPGTRLTVT.

The rearrangement joins TRBV28 to TRBJ2-3; 7 nucleotides agree with TRBD1. V dropped 2 bases and J dropped 1; count of bases not matched to a gene: 3. The CDR3 has 15 residues. CDR1 and CDR2 from the germline V gene are MDHEN and SYDVKM. The CDR3 DNA sequence: TGTGCCAGCAGTTTACCCACAGGGGGCACAGATACGCAGTATTTT. Protein sequence: CASSLPTGGTDTQYF.

J is TRBJ1-1 and V is TRBV7-9; no reliable D call. V lost 5 bases, J lost 0 bases, and 10 bases lay in between. Per the germline V gene, CDR1 is SEHNR and CDR2 is FQNEAQ (reference sequence). This CDR3 contains 14 residues. CDR3 amino acids: CASSRRVVNTEAFF. For the CDR3, the DNA is TGTGCCAGCAGCCGGCGGGTTGTGAACACTGAAGCTTTCTTT.

The rearrangement links TRBV4-2 to TRBJ2-3; no clear D gene. V lost 0 bases and J 7 bases, leaving 11 bases between the germline ends. CDR1 LGHNA and CDR2 YNFKEQ come from the germline V gene. The CDR3 has 14 amino acids. The CDR3 reads CASSQEIRQHTQYF. CDR3 sequence (DNA): TGTGCCAGCAGCCAAGAGATACGACAACATACGCAGTATTTT.